This T cell receptor beta chain was captured in a study of cytomegalovirus exposure and HLA in healthy donors. The PCR was carried out with 60 Vbeta primers and 13 Jbeta primers. Sequenced by immunoSEQ multiplex PCR; TCRdb stores in-frame clones only, minus some. The sample consists of more than 80,000 clones, about four fifths of them appearing once. This clone was found once. The antigen remains undetermined. Germline V CDR1 and CDR2: MNHNS, SASEGT. CDR3 length: 14 residues. The germline V and J ends were trimmed by 3 bases and 8 bases, with 13 bases remaining between them. Nominally healthy donors were sampled, though unrecorded immune exposures were likely. Broader study findings: On later analysis, the bulk of CMV-associated TCR beta chains appeared to be HLA-restricted. HLA alleles showed associations with about 17,000 TCR beta sequences in a later analysis, at a 0.05 false discovery rate.

The material sequenced was PBMCs. The sequence derives from a man aged 50 to 59 in good health and CMV-seronegative. The genes are TRBV6-1 and TRBJ1-4; D may be TRBD1 (6 bases). The CDR3 is CASSDQGGVEKLFF. DNA for the CDR3: TGTGCCAGCAGTGACCAAGGGGGTGTGGAAAAACTGTTTTTT.